Detailed here is one T cell receptor beta chain. This sample is part of a study of T cell changes during pregnancy in multiple sclerosis. The CDR3 contains 16 residues. The germline V gene encodes CDR1 LNHDA and CDR2 SQIVND (reference sequence). V was cut by 3 bases and J by 0 bases, with 12 bases left in between. Profiling relied on immunoSEQ multiplex PCR, and the TCRdb table lists in-frame clones only, not all of them. The table shows about 28,000 clones, with 92% occurring only once. This TCR was sampled from a female donor in good health, enrolled as a control in a pregnancy study. V is TRBV19 and J is TRBJ2-1; D is uncertain. Source: peripheral blood, taken in the first trimester of pregnancy. The CDR3 spells CASSMAALSSYNEQFF. Here the CDR3 DNA reads TGTGCCAGTAGTATGGCGGCGCTTAGCTCCTACAATGAGCAGTTCTTC.